This T cell receptor beta chain comes out of a study of cytomegalovirus exposure and HLA in healthy donors. Primers included in the PCR were 60 Vbeta and 13 Jbeta primers. Sequencing used immunoSEQ multiplex PCR; TCRdb keeps in-frame clones, though not all of them. The sample table includes about 160,000 clones. Per the germline V gene, CDR1 is SGHRS and CDR2 is YFSETQ. The ends were cut back, 2 bases at V and 2 bases at J, with 13 bases in the middle. CDR3 length equals 15 residues. The rearrangement links TRBV5-1 to TRBJ1-2; the D gene is possibly TRBD1 (6 bases). Sequenced: PBMCs. The sequence was obtained from a man aged 30 to 45 in good health and CMV-seronegative. The CDR3 DNA sequence: TGCGCCAGCAGCTTAGGACAGCCCAGAAACTATGGCTACACCTTC. Translating gives CASSLGQPRNYGYTF.